This T cell receptor beta chain was recorded in a study of blood T cell repertoires in COVID-19. On the study more broadly: The origin of the acute and convalescent COVID-19 samples was the United States, Italy and Spain. Sources were T cells, B-cell-depleted T cells, or PBMCs; the material itself was cDNA or gDNA.

The data were produced by immunoSEQ multiplex PCR, yet TCRdb's version contains in-frame clones alone and is incomplete. The table records 270,000 or so clones, more than 70% of them present only once. The TCR was taken from a woman aged 18-29 years with acute or convalescent COVID-19. Sequencing was done on a sample of peripheral blood.

The CDR3 region is CASSQDWGVGNTEAFF. The CDR3 DNA reads as TGCGCCAGCAGCCAAGATTGGGGGGTGGGGAACACTGAAGCTTTCTTT. This rearrangement joins TRBV4-1 to TRBJ1-1; a possible D gene is TRBD1 (5 bases). This CDR3 has 16 amino acids. V gave up 0 bases and J gave up 1 base, with 12 bases separating them. CDR1 and CDR2 from the germline V gene are MGHRA and YSYEKL.